This T cell receptor beta chain derives from a study of T cell responses to AZD1222 COVID-19 vaccine. Sequencing used immunoSEQ multiplex PCR; TCRdb keeps in-frame clones, though not all of them. The sample yields around 84,000 clones, approximately 86% seen once. J was trimmed by 1 base and V by 2 bases; bases with no gene match: 3. This CDR3 contains 15 residues. The germline gives CDR1 MNHNY, CDR2 SVGAGI (reference sequence). With regard to this clone: What it binds is not known.

Study-level points and caveats: Sampled repertoires all dated from after the peak T cell response. Unmutated variant regions are reportedly targeted by nearly half of spike-specific TCRs. Mostly white British, mostly female donors; authors suggested clonal diversity may be underestimated. Across spike, vaccine-associated CD4 TCRs were found, dominant at 160-218 and 743-854.

The chain combines TRBV6-6 with TRBJ1-1; 8 bases map to TRBD1. This sample comprised peripheral blood, obtained on day 0 of AZD1222 vaccination. The clonotype comes from an adult in good health. The CDR3 coding sequence is TGTGCCAGCAGTTACCCTGGACAGGGGAACACTGAAGCTTTCTTT. This gives the protein CASSYPGQGNTEAFF.